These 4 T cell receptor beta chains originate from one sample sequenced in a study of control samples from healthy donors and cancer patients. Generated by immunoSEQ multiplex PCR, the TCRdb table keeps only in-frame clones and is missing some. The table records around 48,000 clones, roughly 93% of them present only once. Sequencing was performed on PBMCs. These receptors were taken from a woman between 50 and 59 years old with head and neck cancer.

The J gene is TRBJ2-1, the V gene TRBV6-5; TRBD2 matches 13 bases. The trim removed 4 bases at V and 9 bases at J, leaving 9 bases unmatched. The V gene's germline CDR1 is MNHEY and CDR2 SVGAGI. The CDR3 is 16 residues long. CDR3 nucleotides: TGTGCCAGCAGTTCCCGCGGACTAGCGGGAGTTCGTGAGCAGTTCTTC. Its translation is CASSSRGLAGVREQFF.

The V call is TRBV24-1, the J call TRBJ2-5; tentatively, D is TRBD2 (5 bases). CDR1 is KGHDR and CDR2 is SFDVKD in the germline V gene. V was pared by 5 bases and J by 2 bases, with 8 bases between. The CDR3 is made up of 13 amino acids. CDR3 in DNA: TGTGCCACCAGTGTTCCGGGACAAGAGACCCAGTACTTC. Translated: CATSVPGQETQYF.

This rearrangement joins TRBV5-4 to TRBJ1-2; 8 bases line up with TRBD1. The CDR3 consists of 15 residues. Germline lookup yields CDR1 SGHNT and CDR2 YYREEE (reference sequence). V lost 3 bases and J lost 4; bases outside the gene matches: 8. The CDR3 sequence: CASSSGTGIIYGYTF. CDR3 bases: TGTGCCAGCAGCTCGGGGACAGGTATAATCTATGGCTACACCTTC.

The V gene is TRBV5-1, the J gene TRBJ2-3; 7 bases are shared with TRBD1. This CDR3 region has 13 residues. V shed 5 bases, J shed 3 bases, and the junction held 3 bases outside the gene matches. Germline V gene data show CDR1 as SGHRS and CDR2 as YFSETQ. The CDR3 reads CASSTTGTDTQYF. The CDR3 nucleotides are TGCGCCAGCAGTACGACAGGGACAGATACGCAGTATTTT.